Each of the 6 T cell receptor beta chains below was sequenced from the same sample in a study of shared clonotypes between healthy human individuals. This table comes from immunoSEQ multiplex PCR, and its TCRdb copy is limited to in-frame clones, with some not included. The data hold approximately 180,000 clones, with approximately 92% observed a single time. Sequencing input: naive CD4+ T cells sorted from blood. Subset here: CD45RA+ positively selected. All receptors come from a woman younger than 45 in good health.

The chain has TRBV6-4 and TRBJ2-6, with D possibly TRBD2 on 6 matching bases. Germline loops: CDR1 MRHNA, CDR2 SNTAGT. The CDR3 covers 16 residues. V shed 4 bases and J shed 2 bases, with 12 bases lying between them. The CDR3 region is CASSAAPGAGANVLTF. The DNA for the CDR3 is TGTGCCAGCAGTGCCGCTCCGGGGGCTGGGGCCAACGTCCTGACTTTC.

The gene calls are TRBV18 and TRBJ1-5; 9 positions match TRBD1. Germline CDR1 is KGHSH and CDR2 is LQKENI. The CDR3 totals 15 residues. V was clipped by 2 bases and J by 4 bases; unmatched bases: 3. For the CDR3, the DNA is TGTGCCAGCTCACCAGGGACAGGGCGAAATCAGCCCCAGCATTTT. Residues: CASSPGTGRNQPQHF.

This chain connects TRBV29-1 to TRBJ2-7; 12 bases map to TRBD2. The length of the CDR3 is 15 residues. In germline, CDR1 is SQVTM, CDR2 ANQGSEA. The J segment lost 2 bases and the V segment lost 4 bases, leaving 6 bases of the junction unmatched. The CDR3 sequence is CSVGGLAGSTYEQYF. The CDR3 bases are TGCAGCGTTGGAGGACTAGCGGGATCTACCTACGAGCAGTACTTC.

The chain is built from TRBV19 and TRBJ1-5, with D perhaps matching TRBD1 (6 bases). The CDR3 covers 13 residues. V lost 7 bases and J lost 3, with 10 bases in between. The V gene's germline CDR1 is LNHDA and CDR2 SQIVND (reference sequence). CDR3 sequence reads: CASTYRANQPQHF. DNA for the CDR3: TGTGCCAGTACTTACAGGGCCAATCAGCCCCAGCATTTT.

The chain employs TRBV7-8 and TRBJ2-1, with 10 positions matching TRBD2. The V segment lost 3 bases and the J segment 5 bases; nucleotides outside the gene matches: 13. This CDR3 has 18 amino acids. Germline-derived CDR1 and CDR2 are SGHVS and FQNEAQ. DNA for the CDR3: TGTGCCAGCAGCTTGGCCCCCCCAGCGGGAGGGCCCAACAATGAGCAGTTCTTC. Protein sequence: CASSLAPPAGGPNNEQFF.

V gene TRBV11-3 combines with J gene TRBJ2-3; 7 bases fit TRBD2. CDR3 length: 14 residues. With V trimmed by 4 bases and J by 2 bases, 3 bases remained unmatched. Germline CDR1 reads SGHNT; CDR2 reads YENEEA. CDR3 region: CASSSGLLTDTQYF. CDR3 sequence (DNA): TGTGCCAGCAGCTCGGGACTACTCACAGATACGCAGTATTTT.